The clone carrying this T cell receptor beta chain has a handful of counts. Here immunoSEQ multiplex PCR was the method, and the copy in TCRdb shows in-frame clones only, minus some. The sample has some 250,000 clones; nearly 90% are singletons. The data were obtained in a study of cytomegalovirus exposure and HLA in healthy donors. Study summary: The approximately 670 first-cohort repertoires and the approximately 130 validation repertoires shared the same platform, a later analysis reported.

V was cut by 7 bases and J by 8 bases, with 17 bases left in between. The CDR3 spans 13 residues. Germline CDR1 is WSHSY and CDR2 is SAAADI. The clonotype comes from a woman aged 18-29 years in good health and CMV-seronegative. The rearrangement links TRBV10-2 to TRBJ1-2; D might be TRBD1 (5 bases). The source material was PBMCs. The CDR3 loop is CASKVAGTQGYTF. Here the CDR3 DNA reads TGCGCCAGCAAGGTCGCGGGGACTCAGGGCTACACCTTC.